Listed here are 30 T cell receptor beta chains from one sample, sequenced in a study of beta chain features in type 1 diabetes. The investigators reverse transcribed all of the isolated RNA, so they sequenced expressed TCRB transcripts. The data were produced by immunoSEQ multiplex PCR, yet TCRdb's version contains in-frame clones alone and is incomplete. This sample has a few hundred thousand clones, with roughly a tenth found just once. What was sequenced was central memory CD4+ T cells from blood. All receptors derive from a young man in good health.

This clone was seen many times. The same CDR3 can be traced to other DNA sequences in this sample. This chain uses TRBV6-5 with TRBJ2-7; D unclear. V lost 0 bases to trimming and J lost 1 base, with 10 bases between them. Germline V gene sequence: CDR1 MNHEY, CDR2 SVGAGI. The CDR3 consists of 15 residues. The CDR3 nucleotides read TGTGCCAGCAGTTACTCTGGCACACGATCCTACGAGCAGTACTTC. Its protein product is CASSYSGTRSYEQYF.

This clone came up a few times. The CDR3 sequence: CASIPGQGAPRQYF. In DNA, the CDR3 is TGTGCCAGCATCCCGGGACAGGGAGCCCCCCGGCAGTACTTC. This rearrangement joins TRBV11-2 to TRBJ2-7, with 9 bases that match TRBD1. Germline assignment: CDR1 SGHAT and CDR2 FQNNGV. The CDR3 has 14 amino acids. V dropped 7 bases and J dropped 9; count of bases not matched to a gene: 13.

This chain uses TRBV15 with TRBJ1-6, with D perhaps TRBD1 (5 bases). CDR1 and CDR2 from the germline V gene are LNHNV and YYDKDF (reference sequence). The CDR3 spans 15 residues. The germline V and J ends were trimmed by 1 base and 10 bases, with 14 bases remaining between them. The CDR3 loop is CATSRVGAGGSPLHF. In nucleotides, the CDR3 is TGTGCCACCAGCAGAGTAGGGGCAGGAGGGTCACCCCTCCACTTT.

In DNA, the CDR3 is TGTGCCAGCAGTGAGCGGACTAGCAGCACAGATACGCAGTATTTT. Translating gives CASSERTSSTDTQYF. This chain connects TRBV2 to TRBJ2-3, with 8 positions matching TRBD2. With V trimmed by 3 bases and J by 0 bases, 2 bases remained unmatched. The CDR3 length is 15 residues. Germline assignment: CDR1 SNHLY and CDR2 FYNNEI.

The sample holds a few counts of this clone. This chain's CDR3 is CASSATSTGRETQYF. The CDR3, as DNA: TGTGCCAGCAGCGCGACTTCGACAGGGAGGGAGACCCAGTACTTC. The chain couples TRBV9 to TRBJ2-5; weak D call: TRBD1 (7 bases). Trimming removed 3 bases from V and 5 bases from J, with 17 bases in between. CDR3 length equals 15 residues. Germline loops: CDR1 SGDLS, CDR2 YYNGEE.

The chain carries TRBV7-2 and TRBJ1-1; TRBD1 matches at 9 bases. Trimming took 2 bases from V and 4 from J; bases not matched to a gene: 8. The CDR3 has 16 amino acids. Germline CDR1 SGHTA, CDR2 FQGNSA. The CDR3 is CASSLIGGTGSTEAFF. The CDR3, as DNA: TGTGCCAGCAGCTTAATAGGGGGGACAGGGAGCACTGAAGCTTTCTTT.

This clone was picked up a small number of times. This chain connects TRBV5-4 to TRBJ2-4; D unclear. Germline loops: CDR1 SGHNT, CDR2 YYREEE (reference sequence). Trimming left V 2 bases short and J 8 bases short, with 14 bases between. The CDR3 extends over 14 amino acids. For the CDR3, the DNA is TGTGCCAGCAGCTTTGAGTCCAGTCGGTACATTCAGTACTTC. Encoded protein: CASSFESSRYIQYF.

This clone was observed a handful of times. V and J are TRBV29-1 and TRBJ2-5; TRBD1 aligns across 8 bases. Germline CDR1 reads SQVTM; CDR2 reads ANQGSEA. V lost 7 bases to trimming and J lost 5 bases; unmatched junction nucleotides: 9. The CDR3 spans 13 residues. CDR3 nucleotide sequence: TGCAGCGCTCGGACAGGGAATGTGGAGACCCAGTACTTC. Protein: CSARTGNVETQYF.

As regards this clone: The same CDR3 can be traced to other DNA sequences in this sample. The chain uses TRBV2 and TRBJ1-5; no clear D gene. The CDR3 runs 12 residues. Germline V gene sequence: CDR1 SNHLY, CDR2 FYNNEI. V gave up 0 bases and J gave up 6 bases, with 3 bases separating them. DNA of the CDR3: TGTGCCAGCAGTGAAGCATTTCAGCCCCAGCATTTT. Translated, it gives CASSEAFQPQHF. Full variable domain (remainder filled in from reference TRBV2 and TRBJ1-5): EPEVTQTPSHQVTQMGQEVILRCVPISNHLYFYWYRQILGQKVEFLVSFYNNEISEKSEIFDDQFSVERPDGSNFTLKIRSTKLEDSAMYFCASSEAFQPQHFGDGTRLSIL.

This clone appeared a few times. The V gene is TRBV7-2, the J gene TRBJ2-3, with 14 bases matching TRBD2. The CDR3 extends over 16 amino acids. CDR1 is SGHTA and CDR2 is FQGNSA in the germline V gene. With 5 bases clipped from V and 4 bases from J, the junction kept 5 bases outside the gene matches. CDR3 DNA: TGTGCCAGCAGCCCCCAGGGACTAGCGGGAGCAGATACGCAGTATTTT. Amino acid sequence: CASSPQGLAGADTQYF.

In this sample, this clone turned up a few times. This chain joins TRBV4-3 and TRBJ2-2; weak D call: TRBD1 (5 bases). CDR3 length equals 16 residues. V shed 7 bases and J shed 1 base, with 16 bases lying between them. Germline V gene data show CDR1 as LGHNA and CDR2 as YSLEER. The CDR3 is CASTLRAGLNTGELFF. As DNA, the CDR3 is TGCGCCAGCACCCTACGAGCAGGGCTGAACACCGGGGAGCTGTTTTTT.

This clone occurred many times. The sample holds other DNA sequences that translate to the same CDR3. The gene calls are TRBV30 and TRBJ2-7; weak D call: TRBD2 (6 bases). The CDR3 totals 13 residues. The V gene lost 0 bases and the J gene lost 5 bases, with 11 bases spanning the gap. Looked up from germline, CDR1 is GTSNPN and CDR2 is SVGIG (reference sequence). CDR3 loop: CAWSVGLANEQYF. The CDR3 coding sequence is TGTGCCTGGAGTGTTGGTCTAGCGAACGAGCAGTACTTC.

This rearrangement joins TRBV5-4 to TRBJ2-7, with D tentatively TRBD1 (6 bases). CDR3 length: 14 residues. CDR1 and CDR2 from the germline V gene are SGHNT and YYREEE (reference sequence). V lost 4 bases to trimming and J lost 2 bases, with 13 bases between them. CDR3 amino acids: CASSDPTGTYEQYF. CDR3 DNA: TGTGCCAGCAGCGATCCGACAGGAACCTACGAGCAGTACTTC.

On this clone: A junction boundary mismatches the germline segment, possibly from a read error. The chain joins TRBV6-5 to TRBJ2-1, with unresolved D. This CDR3 contains 12 residues. Per germline, CDR1 MNHEY and CDR2 SVGAGI. This CDR3 is CASSTRDSSPLF. In DNA, the CDR3 is TGTGCCAGCAGCACAAGGGATAGCTCCCCCCTCTTC.

V is TRBV2 and J is TRBJ1-2, with a tentative D call TRBD1 (5 bases). This CDR3 has 12 amino acids. CDR1 and CDR2 from the germline V gene are SNHLY and FYNNEI. V dropped 7 bases and J dropped 13 bases, with 19 bases sitting between them. The CDR3 here is CASNFGQGLCTF. CDR3 coding DNA: TGTGCCAGCAACTTCGGGCAGGGCCTGTGCACCTTC.

This clone was detected a few times. The chain has TRBV4-1 and TRBJ2-2, with 8 positions matching TRBD1. CDR1 and CDR2 (germline): MGHRA, YSYEKL. With V trimmed by 5 bases and J by 6 bases, 8 bases remained unmatched. This CDR3 comprises 15 residues. CDR3 DNA sequence: TGCGCCAGCAGCTTAGGACAGGGCCGGGCCGGGGAGCTGTTTTTT. It encodes CASSLGQGRAGELFF.

The V gene is TRBV5-6, the J gene TRBJ2-7; no clear D gene. Germline CDR1 SGHDT, CDR2 YYEEEE. Trimming took off 4 bases at V and 4 bases at J, with 9 bases between the two ends. CDR3 length: 12 amino acids. The DNA of the CDR3 is TGTGCCAGCAGCATCTTGGAATACGAGCAGTACTTC. This gives the protein CASSILEYEQYF.

This clone was seen only a few times. This chain links TRBV7-2 with TRBJ2-5, with 7 bases lining up with TRBD2. Germline CDR1 SGHTA, CDR2 FQGNSA. Trimming removed 0 bases from V and 3 bases from J; junction bases left unmatched: 4. CDR3 size: 15 residues. The CDR3 DNA reads as TGTGCCAGCAGCTTAGCCTTAGCGGGTGAAGAGACCCAGTACTTC. This encodes CASSLALAGEETQYF.

This clone turned up a few times. A much larger clone differs by one base, so this may be a read error. The rearrangement joins TRBV11-2 to TRBJ1-4; unclear D gene. Germline CDR1 is SGHAT and CDR2 is FQNNGV. Trimming removed 6 bases from V and 3 bases from J, with 11 bases in between. The CDR3 runs to 14 residues. Written as DNA, the CDR3 is TGTGCCAGCAGATCTTACAAATCTAATGAAAAACTGTTTTTT. Translated, it gives CASRSYKSNEKLFF.

The rearrangement links TRBV30 to TRBJ2-5, with a possible D match to TRBD1 (6 bases). This CDR3 comprises 13 residues. Trimming took off 5 bases at V and 5 bases at J, with 15 bases between the two ends. The germline gives CDR1 GTSNPN, CDR2 SVGIG (reference sequence). CDR3 region: CAWGGQWTETQYF. CDR3 DNA: TGTGCCTGGGGAGGACAGTGGACCGAGACCCAGTACTTC. The full variable domain, its missing parts supplied by reference TRBV30 and TRBJ2-5, is SQTIHQWPATLVQPVGSPLSLECTVEGTSNPNLYWYRQAAGRGLQLLFYSVGIGQISSEVPQNLSASRPQDRQFILSSKKLLLSDSGFYLCAWGGQWTETQYFGPGTRLLVL.

V and J are TRBV27 and TRBJ2-1; no clear D gene. Deletions cut 5 bases from V and 0 bases from J, with 14 bases between. Germline assignment: CDR1 MNHEY and CDR2 SMNVEV (reference sequence). The CDR3 runs 16 residues. The CDR3: CASSPSPSRSYNEQFF. CDR3 DNA sequence: TGTGCCAGCAGTCCTTCGCCCAGTCGCTCCTACAATGAGCAGTTCTTC.

This clone was counted a few times. The chain has TRBV11-2 and TRBJ2-7; 8 nucleotides line up with TRBD2. There are 15 residues in the CDR3. Trimming cost V 1 base and J 6 bases; bases outside gene matches: 8. CDR1 is SGHAT and CDR2 is FQNNGV in the germline V gene. The CDR3 region is CASSLGTSNIFEQYF. CDR3 DNA sequence: TGTGCCAGCAGCTTAGGGACTAGCAATATCTTCGAGCAGTACTTC.

The DNA of the CDR3 is TGTGCCAGCAGCTCCGTTACACCTGCTCGTAGGGAGCAGTACTTC. This codes for CASSSVTPARREQYF. The J gene is TRBJ2-7, the V gene TRBV7-9, with D unclear. This CDR3 has 15 residues. V was trimmed by 4 bases and J by 7 bases, leaving 20 bases between them. Germline-derived CDR1 and CDR2 are SEHNR and FQNEAQ (reference sequence).

V usage is TRBV7-2 and J usage is TRBJ2-1; D unclear. This CDR3 is 15 amino acids long. The V end lost 3 bases, the J end lost 0 bases, and 9 bases lay between the germline ends. Germline V CDR1 and CDR2: SGHTA, FQGNSA. CDR3 loop: CASSLDGSSYNEQFF. CDR3 DNA: TGTGCCAGCAGCTTGGACGGTAGCTCCTACAATGAGCAGTTCTTC.

The rearrangement links TRBV28 to TRBJ2-3; no definite D call. Germline CDR1 reads MDHEN; CDR2 reads SYDVKM. Trimming stripped 7 bases from V and 3 bases from J, with 20 bases between. The CDR3 is made up of 16 amino acids. The CDR3 loop is CASTVGKGSWTDTQYF. Written as DNA, the CDR3 is TGTGCCAGCACCGTGGGGAAAGGTTCATGGACAGATACGCAGTATTTT.

This clone was detected ten times or more. The gene calls are TRBV7-2 and TRBJ2-2; D might be TRBD1 (5 bases). Trimming removed 2 bases at V and 7 bases at J, with 8 bases between. CDR1 and CDR2 from the germline V gene are SGHTA and FQGNSA. The CDR3 length is 13 residues. CDR3 in DNA: TGTGCCAGCAGCTTAATGCAGGGCGGGGAGCTGTTTTTT. Its protein product is CASSLMQGGELFF.

This chain joins TRBV4-2 and TRBJ2-2; D might be TRBD2 (6 bases). This CDR3 contains 13 residues. In germline, CDR1 is LGHNA, CDR2 YNFKEQ. V shed 3 bases and J shed 6 bases, with 8 bases lying between them. The CDR3, as DNA: TGTGCCAGCAGCCAGTGGGACTCCGGGGAGCTGTTTTTT. Translating it yields CASSQWDSGELFF.

This clone was observed a few times. Only one base separates this from a far larger clonotype, so it likely reflects a read error. The chain links TRBV10-3 to TRBJ2-7; D perhaps matches TRBD1 (6 bases). Germline V lookup: CDR1 ENHRY, CDR2 SYGVKD. V lost 10 bases and J lost 3, with 19 bases in between. The CDR3 consists of 14 residues. The CDR3 coding sequence is TGTGCCAGCAGCCCCAGGGGCAGTTACTACGAGCAGTACTTC. This gives the protein CASSPRGSYYEQYF.

This clone was recorded a few times. The CDR3 nucleotides read TGTGCCAGCAGCCAAGATGTGCGGGTTGGCGTTTGGTACTTC. It is translated as CASSQDVRVGVWYF. V and J are TRBV14 and TRBJ2-7; TRBD2 is a possible D gene (5 bases). Trimming took 0 bases from V and 12 from J, leaving 18 bases between them. Per germline, CDR1 SGHDN and CDR2 FVKESK. The CDR3 is 14 amino acids.

This clone was found a few times. The rearrangement uses TRBV28 and TRBJ2-7; 9 positions match TRBD2. CDR1 MDHEN and CDR2 SYDVKM come from the germline V gene. The ends lost 2 bases at V and 4 bases at J; junction bases unmatched: 6. This CDR3 has 15 residues. This CDR3 reads CASSLPGLAAYEQYF. In nucleotides, the CDR3 is TGTGCCAGCAGTTTACCGGGACTAGCAGCGTACGAGCAGTACTTC.